These T cell receptor beta chains were read from a single sample in a study of cytomegalovirus exposure and HLA in healthy donors. Data came from immunoSEQ multiplex PCR; TCRdb stores just in-frame clones and leaves some out. Found here are 110,000 or so clones, about 82% of them singletons; the top ten hold around 5%. Sequencing was done on a sample of PBMCs. The receptors were gathered from a man aged 18 to 29 in good health and CMV-seronegative. Each CDR3 is given with its conserved first and last residue. The order of the fields is CDR3 protein, CDR3 DNA, CDR3 length, J gene, V gene, clone size, D gene. A D gene is named only where the DNA matches it firmly. Clone size is given for some rows only: seen once, a few or many times, or a class if the clone is expanded.

CDR3aa: CASSLARNTEAFF
CDR3nt: TGTGCCAGCAGCTTAGCCAGGAACACTGAAGCTTTCTTT
len: 13
j_gene: TRBJ1-1
v_gene: TRBV7-2
abundance: NA
d_gene: NA

CDR3aa: CASSVQGREAFF
CDR3nt: TGTGCCAGCAGTGTTCAGGGTAGGGAAGCTTTCTTT
len: 12
j_gene: TRBJ1-1
v_gene: TRBV25-1
abundance: NA
d_gene: NA

CDR3aa: CAISRDRGGNQPQHF
CDR3nt: TGTGCCATCAGTCGGGACAGGGGGGGGAATCAGCCCCAGCATTTT
len: 15
j_gene: TRBJ1-5
v_gene: TRBV10-3
abundance: NA
d_gene: TRBD1

CDR3aa: CASTTSQVRGSPLHF
CDR3nt: TGTGCCAGTACCACCTCACAGGTCAGGGGGTCACCCCTCCACTTT
len: 15
j_gene: TRBJ1-6
v_gene: TRBV19
abundance: NA
d_gene: TRBD1

CDR3aa: CASTQTNRDSPLHF
CDR3nt: TGCGCCAGCACTCAGACCAACCGGGATTCACCCCTCCACTTT
len: 14
j_gene: TRBJ1-6
v_gene: TRBV23-1
abundance: NA
d_gene: NA

CDR3aa: CASSQPGTGPYEQYF
CDR3nt: TGTGCCAGCAGCCAACCCGGGACAGGGCCCTACGAGCAGTACTTC
len: 15
j_gene: TRBJ2-7
v_gene: TRBV14
abundance: NA
d_gene: TRBD1

CDR3aa: CASSEASLREASYEQYF
CDR3nt: TGTGCCAGCAGTGAAGCATCTTTGCGGGAGGCATCCTACGAGCAGTACTTC
len: 17
j_gene: TRBJ2-7
v_gene: TRBV2
abundance: NA
d_gene: TRBD2

CDR3aa: CASSQISTGHNTGELFF
CDR3nt: TGCGCCAGCAGTCAAATTTCTACGGGACACAACACCGGGGAGCTGTTTTTT
len: 17
j_gene: TRBJ2-2
v_gene: TRBV5-1
abundance: NA
d_gene: NA

CDR3aa: CASSLDSSNTGELFF
CDR3nt: TGCGCCAGCAGCCTGGACAGCTCGAACACCGGGGAGCTGTTTTTT
len: 15
j_gene: TRBJ2-2
v_gene: TRBV5-1
abundance: once
d_gene: NA

CDR3aa: CASSIALNYGYTF
CDR3nt: TGTGCCAGTAGTATTGCGTTAAACTATGGCTACACCTTC
len: 13
j_gene: TRBJ1-2
v_gene: TRBV19
abundance: NA
d_gene: NA

CDR3aa: CASGLVSYNEQFF
CDR3nt: TGTGCTAGTGGTTTGGTGTCGTACAATGAGCAGTTCTTC
len: 13
j_gene: TRBJ2-1
v_gene: TRBV12-5
abundance: NA
d_gene: NA

CDR3aa: CASSPRGLGGYTEAFF
CDR3nt: TGTGCCAGCAGCCCCCGCGGACTGGGAGGGTACACTGAAGCTTTCTTT
len: 16
j_gene: TRBJ1-1
v_gene: TRBV11-2
abundance: NA
d_gene: NA

CDR3aa: CASSPGSLAGREQYF
CDR3nt: TGTGCCAGCAGCCCCGGGAGTCTAGCGGGTAGAGAGCAGTACTTC
len: 15
j_gene: TRBJ2-7
v_gene: TRBV7-6
abundance: NA
d_gene: TRBD2

CDR3aa: CASRLTPLLQGEREQYF
CDR3nt: TGTGCCAGCAGGCTAACGCCTTTACTACAGGGGGAGCGCGAGCAGTACTTC
len: 17
j_gene: TRBJ2-7
v_gene: TRBV2
abundance: NA
d_gene: TRBD1

CDR3aa: CASSTRQAATNEKLFF
CDR3nt: TGTGCCAGTAGTACGAGACAGGCAGCAACTAATGAAAAACTGTTTTTT
len: 16
j_gene: TRBJ1-4
v_gene: TRBV19
abundance: NA
d_gene: NA

CDR3aa: CASSYSWSQPQHF
CDR3nt: TGTGCCAGCAGTTACTCTTGGAGTCAGCCCCAGCATTTT
len: 13
j_gene: TRBJ1-5
v_gene: TRBV6-5
abundance: NA
d_gene: NA

CDR3aa: CASSPFVGAGTGELFF
CDR3nt: TGTGCCAGCAGCCCCTTTGTGGGGGCAGGCACCGGGGAGCTGTTTTTT
len: 16
j_gene: TRBJ2-2
v_gene: TRBV7-6
abundance: NA
d_gene: NA

CDR3aa: CTSSQDQGHNEQFF
CDR3nt: TGCACCAGCAGCCAAGACCAGGGCCACAATGAGCAGTTCTTC
len: 14
j_gene: TRBJ2-1
v_gene: TRBV1
abundance: NA
d_gene: NA

CDR3aa: CASRGVETQYF
CDR3nt: TGTGCGTCCCGTGGAGTAGAGACCCAGTACTTC
len: 11
j_gene: TRBJ2-5
v_gene: TRBV18
abundance: NA
d_gene: NA

CDR3aa: CAWRGDRGEKLFF
CDR3nt: TGTGCCTGGAGGGGCGACAGGGGCGAAAAACTGTTTTTT
len: 13
j_gene: TRBJ1-4
v_gene: TRBV30
abundance: NA
d_gene: TRBD1

CDR3aa: CASSSGQGADQPQHF
CDR3nt: TGTGCCAGCAGCTCCGGACAGGGGGCGGATCAGCCCCAGCATTTT
len: 15
j_gene: TRBJ1-5
v_gene: TRBV5-8
abundance: NA
d_gene: TRBD1

CDR3aa: CASLSGYNEQFF
CDR3nt: TGTGCCAGCCTAAGCGGATACAATGAGCAGTTCTTC
len: 12
j_gene: TRBJ2-1
v_gene: TRBV6-5
abundance: NA
d_gene: NA

CDR3aa: CASRTSGSSYEQYF
CDR3nt: TGTGCCAGTAGGACTAGCGGGAGCTCCTACGAGCAGTACTTC
len: 14
j_gene: TRBJ2-7
v_gene: TRBV19
abundance: NA
d_gene: TRBD2

CDR3aa: CASSLDKFSGANVLTF
CDR3nt: TGCGCCAGCAGCTTGGACAAGTTCTCTGGGGCCAACGTCCTGACTTTC
len: 16
j_gene: TRBJ2-6
v_gene: TRBV5-1
abundance: NA
d_gene: NA

CDR3aa: CASSTGGTVHEQYF
CDR3nt: TGTGCCAGTAGTACAGGGGGCACTGTCCACGAGCAGTACTTC
len: 14
j_gene: TRBJ2-7
v_gene: TRBV19
abundance: NA
d_gene: TRBD1

CDR3aa: CSVTAVTEAFF
CDR3nt: TGCAGTGTCACTGCCGTCACTGAAGCTTTCTTT
len: 11
j_gene: TRBJ1-1
v_gene: TRBV20-1
abundance: NA
d_gene: NA

CDR3aa: CASSLARDSYEQYF
CDR3nt: TGTGCCAGCAGCTTAGCCAGGGACTCCTACGAGCAGTACTTC
len: 14
j_gene: TRBJ2-7
v_gene: TRBV7-2
abundance: once
d_gene: NA

CDR3aa: CASSSTDAGEDNYGYTF
CDR3nt: TGTGCCAGCAGCTCCACAGACGCGGGAGAAGATAACTATGGCTACACCTTC
len: 17
j_gene: TRBJ1-2
v_gene: TRBV5-6
abundance: once
d_gene: NA

CDR3aa: CASSVAGLAGPDTQYF
CDR3nt: TGTGCCAGCAGCGTAGCTGGACTAGCGGGACCCGATACGCAGTATTTT
len: 16
j_gene: TRBJ2-3
v_gene: TRBV9
abundance: once
d_gene: TRBD2

CDR3aa: CAISEPAGRTQYF
CDR3nt: TGTGCCATCAGTGAGCCGGCGGGACGAACCCAGTACTTC
len: 13
j_gene: TRBJ2-7
v_gene: TRBV10-3
abundance: NA
d_gene: NA

CDR3aa: CASSQGIRTSGSNEQFF
CDR3nt: TGTGCCAGCAGCCAAGGGATCCGGACTAGCGGGAGTAATGAGCAGTTCTTC
len: 17
j_gene: TRBJ2-1
v_gene: TRBV4-2
abundance: NA
d_gene: TRBD2

CDR3aa: CASSRGQSNQPQHF
CDR3nt: TGTGCCAGCAGCCGTGGACAGAGCAATCAGCCCCAGCATTTT
len: 14
j_gene: TRBJ1-5
v_gene: TRBV11-2
abundance: NA
d_gene: NA

CDR3aa: CASSGQGAGTEAFF
CDR3nt: TGTGCCAGCAGTGGACAGGGGGCAGGCACTGAAGCTTTCTTT
len: 14
j_gene: TRBJ1-1
v_gene: TRBV6-5
abundance: NA
d_gene: TRBD1

CDR3aa: CASSFGTSESTDTQYF
CDR3nt: TGTGCCAGCAGTTTTGGGACTAGCGAGAGCACAGATACGCAGTATTTT
len: 16
j_gene: TRBJ2-3
v_gene: TRBV5-8
abundance: NA
d_gene: TRBD2

CDR3aa: CASRLGVGYEQYF
CDR3nt: TGTGCCAGCAGACTAGGAGTGGGCTACGAGCAGTACTTC
len: 13
j_gene: TRBJ2-7
v_gene: TRBV6-6
abundance: NA
d_gene: NA

CDR3aa: CASRTLGTGGFEKLFF
CDR3nt: TGTGCCAGCAGGACCCTGGGGACAGGGGGCTTTGAAAAACTGTTTTTT
len: 16
j_gene: TRBJ1-4
v_gene: TRBV27
abundance: NA
d_gene: TRBD1

CDR3aa: CASSISPGSEQYF
CDR3nt: TGTGCCAGTAGTATATCCCCGGGATCCGAGCAGTACTTC
len: 13
j_gene: TRBJ2-7
v_gene: TRBV19
abundance: NA
d_gene: NA

CDR3aa: CASTYSGAGYGYTF
CDR3nt: TGTGCCTCGACCTACAGTGGGGCGGGGTATGGCTACACCTTC
len: 14
j_gene: TRBJ1-2
v_gene: TRBV30
abundance: NA
d_gene: NA

CDR3aa: CASSPLPLQGSTEAFF
CDR3nt: TGTGCCAGCTCACCATTACCCTTACAGGGGAGCACTGAAGCTTTCTTT
len: 16
j_gene: TRBJ1-1
v_gene: TRBV18
abundance: medium-sized
d_gene: TRBD1

CDR3aa: CASSPFQVTGGANVLTF
CDR3nt: TGTGCCAGCTCACCATTTCAGGTTACGGGAGGGGCCAACGTCCTGACTTTC
len: 17
j_gene: TRBJ2-6
v_gene: TRBV18
abundance: NA
d_gene: NA

CDR3aa: CASRVQGPNEQFF
CDR3nt: TGTGCCAGCAGAGTTCAGGGGCCCAATGAGCAGTTCTTC
len: 13
j_gene: TRBJ2-1
v_gene: TRBV2
abundance: NA
d_gene: NA

CDR3aa: CASSVGEPTTRGGGYF
CDR3nt: TGTGCCAGCAGCGTAGGGGAACCGACCACACGGGGGGGTGGGTACTTC
len: 16
j_gene: TRBJ2-5
v_gene: TRBV9
abundance: NA
d_gene: TRBD2

CDR3aa: CASGAAGGGETQYF
CDR3nt: TGTGCCTCGGGTGCCGCGGGGGGAGGGGAGACCCAGTACTTC
len: 14
j_gene: TRBJ2-5
v_gene: TRBV30
abundance: NA
d_gene: TRBD2

CDR3aa: CACTQGDPPYEQYF
CDR3nt: TGTGCCTGTACACAGGGGGACCCCCCCTACGAGCAGTACTTC
len: 14
j_gene: TRBJ2-7
v_gene: TRBV30
abundance: NA
d_gene: TRBD1

CDR3aa: CASSRGQASYEQYF
CDR3nt: TGTGCCAGCAGTCGCGGACAGGCCAGCTACGAGCAGTACTTC
len: 14
j_gene: TRBJ2-7
v_gene: TRBV6-5
abundance: NA
d_gene: TRBD1

CDR3aa: CASSPPGVGYEQYF
CDR3nt: TGTGCCAGCTCACCACCAGGGGTAGGCTACGAGCAGTACTTC
len: 14
j_gene: TRBJ2-7
v_gene: TRBV18
abundance: NA
d_gene: NA

CDR3aa: CASSQGLWAQFF
CDR3nt: TGTGCCAGCAGCCAAGGTTTGTGGGCGCAGTTCTTC
len: 12
j_gene: TRBJ2-1
v_gene: TRBV11-2
abundance: NA
d_gene: NA

CDR3aa: CASSAGRPQHF
CDR3nt: TGTGCCAGTAGTGCGGGGAGGCCCCAGCATTTT
len: 11
j_gene: TRBJ1-5
v_gene: TRBV19
abundance: NA
d_gene: NA

CDR3aa: CAWRVALSGTEAFF
CDR3nt: TGTGCCTGGAGGGTGGCCCTTTCGGGCACTGAAGCTTTCTTT
len: 14
j_gene: TRBJ1-1
v_gene: TRBV30
abundance: NA
d_gene: NA

CDR3aa: CASGLEERGSSYEQYF
CDR3nt: TGTGCTAGTGGTTTGGAGGAGCGGGGGAGCTCCTACGAGCAGTACTTC
len: 16
j_gene: TRBJ2-7
v_gene: TRBV12-5
abundance: NA
d_gene: TRBD2

CDR3aa: CASSTNWVGAGEKLFF
CDR3nt: TGTGCCAGCAGCACAAATTGGGTAGGGGCTGGTGAAAAACTGTTTTTT
len: 16
j_gene: TRBJ1-4
v_gene: TRBV5-6
abundance: NA
d_gene: NA

CDR3aa: CASSPSRRDTEAFF
CDR3nt: TGTGCCAGCAGCCCATCCCGTCGGGACACTGAAGCTTTCTTT
len: 14
j_gene: TRBJ1-1
v_gene: TRBV7-6
abundance: NA
d_gene: NA

CDR3aa: CASSVDGQGRRGGNTIYF
CDR3nt: TGTGCCAGCAGCGTAGATGGACAGGGTCGTCGGGGGGGAAACACCATATATTTT
len: 18
j_gene: TRBJ1-3
v_gene: TRBV9
abundance: NA
d_gene: TRBD1